The TCR beta chain under discussion was sequenced for a study of cytomegalovirus exposure and HLA in healthy donors. Comments on this clone: The antigen is undetermined.

There are 15 residues in the CDR3. CDR1 and CDR2 from the germline V gene are LGHNA and YNFKEQ. With 1 base removed from V and 10 bases from J, the gap between germline ends came to 17 bases. Broader study findings: A later analysis found TCR association rates differed by HLA locus, highest for DRB1 and lowest for HLA-C.

13 Jbeta primers and 60 Vbeta primers were used for the PCR. Libraries were prepared by immunoSEQ multiplex PCR; TCRdb keeps only in-frame clonotypes and omits some of them. The sample lists 150,000 to 200,000 clones, approximately 86% occurring once. What was sequenced was PBMCs. This clonotype originated in a woman between 18 and 29 years old in good health and CMV-seronegative. V usage is TRBV4-2 and J usage is TRBJ2-1; TRBD2 is a possible D gene (5 bases). The CDR3 spells CASSQVKPRRGEQFF. The CDR3 region has the DNA TGTGCCAGCAGCCAAGTAAAACCCCGCCGAGGGGAGCAGTTCTTC.